These 18 T cell receptor beta chains came from one sample sequenced in a study of identical twins. TCRdb analysed the 5' RACE reads with MiXCR anew, one entry per CDR3 protein. Among some 900,000 distinct CDR3 sequences listed, 9% to 15% were seen once. The data were also submitted as part of a second study, on yellow fever vaccine responses in identical twins.

Sample: PBMCs. The receptors originated from a woman under 30 in good health.

This chain connects TRBV7-6 to TRBJ2-1, with 7 bases fitting TRBD2. Trimming cost V 4 bases and J 2 bases; bases outside gene matches: 5. Per the germline V gene, CDR1 is SGHVS and CDR2 is FNYEAQ. CDR3 length equals 15 residues. In DNA form, the CDR3 reads TGTGCCAGCAGCTGGGCGGGAGACCCCTACAATGAGCAGTTCTTC. Translation: CASSWAGDPYNEQFF. The whole variable domain, filled in from reference TRBV7-6 and TRBJ2-1, reads GAGVSQSPRYKVTKRGQDVALRCDPISGHVSLYWYRQALGQGPEFLTYFNYEAQQDKSGLPNDRFSAERPEGSISTLTIQRTEQRDSAMYRCASSWAGDPYNEQFFGPGTRLTVL.

There are a few counts of this clonotype. The chain has TRBV11-2 and TRBJ2-3; D unclear. Germline V gene lookup returns CDR1 SGHAT and CDR2 FQNNGV. V shed 5 bases and J shed 2 bases, with 11 bases lying between them. The CDR3 extends over 14 amino acids. The CDR3 reads CASSPRWSTDTQYF. In DNA form, the CDR3 reads TGTGCCAGCAGCCCCCGGTGGTCCACAGATACGCAGTATTTT.

This clonotype was observed a few times. The CDR3 is CASSQQVSGANVLTF. The DNA for the CDR3 is TGTGCCAGCAGCCAACAGGTCTCTGGGGCCAACGTCCTGACTTTC. The chain joins TRBV3-1 to TRBJ2-6; D ambiguous. The CDR3 is 15 residues long. Per the germline V gene, CDR1 is LGHDT and CDR2 is YNNKEL (reference sequence). Trimming left V 2 bases short and J 0 bases short, with 5 bases between.

This clonotype was counted ten times or more. The V call is TRBV24-1, the J call TRBJ2-1; D is uncertain. The CDR3 is made up of 12 amino acids. Germline V gene data show CDR1 as KGHDR and CDR2 as SFDVKD. V was trimmed by 0 bases and J by 8 bases, leaving 4 bases between them. The CDR3 reads CATSDLRDEQFF. As DNA, the CDR3 is TGTGCCACCAGTGATTTGAGGGATGAGCAGTTCTTC.

This clonotype was recorded at least ten times. V gene TRBV5-1 combines with J gene TRBJ1-1; the D gene is possibly TRBD1 (6 bases). The V gene's germline CDR1 is SGHRS and CDR2 YFSETQ. V dropped 3 bases and J dropped 0 bases, with 18 bases sitting between them. The length of the CDR3 is 17 residues. The DNA for the CDR3 is TGCGCCAGCAGCTCGGGCCGGGACAACGTAATGAACACTGAAGCTTTCTTT. Amino acids: CASSSGRDNVMNTEAFF.

This sequence joins TRBV11-2 and TRBJ2-7, with 9 bases fitting TRBD1. CDR1 is SGHAT, CDR2 FQNNGV, per germline. The length of the CDR3 is 19 residues. The V segment lost 0 bases and the J segment 1 base; nucleotides outside the gene matches: 13. Here the CDR3 DNA reads TGTGCCAGCAGCTTAGATCGGCTTGGGACAGGGCTAAATTCCTACGAGCAGTACGTC. Its protein product is CASSLDRLGTGLNSYEQYV.

This clonotype was counted between two and nine times. V is TRBV12-3 or TRBV12-4 and J is TRBJ1-5; no clear D. V was pared by 2 bases and J by 0 bases, with 11 bases between. There are 16 residues in the CDR3. CDR3 region: CASSLLWGNSNQPQHF. CDR3 DNA sequence: TGTGCCAGCAGTTTATTGTGGGGTAATAGCAATCAGCCCCAGCATTTT.

The chain couples TRBV10-3 to TRBJ2-7; TRBD1 matches 10 bases. CDR1 and CDR2 (germline): ENHRY, SYGVKD. Unmatched junction bases numbered 6, after V lost 5 bases and J lost 2 bases. The CDR3 covers 15 residues. The CDR3 bases are TGTGCCATCAGTTCCGGACAGGGGGTGGCCTACGAGCAGTACTTC. Translation: CAISSGQGVAYEQYF.

The rearrangement uses TRBV19 and TRBJ2-1; D is tentatively TRBD1 or TRBD2 (5 bases each). CDR1 is LNHDA, CDR2 SQIVND, per germline (reference sequence). V was pared by 4 bases and J by 7 bases, with 20 bases between. The CDR3 spans 16 residues. The CDR3 is CASSRPGPMGVNEQFF. The CDR3 DNA is TGTGCCAGTAGTAGACCTGGCCCGATGGGGGTAAATGAGCAGTTCTTC.

J is TRBJ2-3 and V is TRBV12-3 or TRBV12-4; TRBD2 is a possible D gene (5 bases). There are 12 residues in the CDR3. Trimming took off 5 bases at V and 9 bases at J, with 12 bases between the two ends. CDR3 in DNA: TGTGCCAGCAGTGTGGCGGGTATCACGCAGTATTTT. Protein sequence: CASSVAGITQYF.

The table lists this clonotype with a few counts. The gene calls are TRBV29-1 and TRBJ2-6; D is undetermined. The length of the CDR3 is 17 residues. Germline CDR1 reads SQVTM; CDR2 reads ANQGSEA. Trimming took off 6 bases at V and 0 bases at J, with 18 bases between the two ends. The CDR3 coding sequence is TGCAGCGTCCTGAGGTTCCAGGTAAACTCTGGGGCCAACGTCCTGACTTTC. Its translation is CSVLRFQVNSGANVLTF. Full variable domain (rest looked up from reference TRBV29-1 and TRBJ2-6): SAVISQKPSRDICQRGTSLTIQCQVDSQVTMMFWYRQQPGQSLTLIATANQGSEATYESGFVIDKFPISRPNLTFSTLTVSNMSPEDSSIYLCSVLRFQVNSGANVLTFGAGSRLTVL.

Here the CDR3 reads CASSRETGGNSPLHF. CDR3 in DNA: TGTGCCAGCTCACGGGAGACAGGGGGCAATTCACCCCTCCACTTT. This chain connects TRBV18 to TRBJ1-6; 10 nucleotides align to TRBD1. The CDR3 has 15 residues. V lost 4 bases, J lost 7 bases, and 4 bases stayed unmatched. Germline V gene lookup returns CDR1 KGHSH and CDR2 LQKENI.

The V gene is TRBV9, the J gene TRBJ2-1; perhaps D is TRBD1 or TRBD2 (6 bases each). This CDR3 contains 16 residues. With 0 bases removed from V and 8 bases from J, the gap between germline ends came to 18 bases. CDR1 and CDR2 from the germline V gene are SGDLS and YYNGEE. In DNA form, the CDR3 reads TGTGCCAGCAGCGTAGCGGGGGCTAGTCGTGGCGATGAGCAGTTCTTC. Its translation is CASSVAGASRGDEQFF.

This clonotype was found a few times. The chain is built from TRBV5-1 and TRBJ2-3; 10 bases line up with TRBD2. The V segment lost 7 bases and the J segment 4 bases; nucleotides outside the gene matches: 9. Per germline, CDR1 SGHRS and CDR2 YFSETQ. This CDR3 is built from 15 residues. The CDR3 reads CASLEAGGRPDTQYF. CDR3 DNA sequence: TGCGCCAGCCTCGAAGCGGGGGGGAGGCCAGATACGCAGTATTTT.

About this clonotype: A much larger clone sits a single nucleotide away, making a read error possible. The chain couples TRBV12-3 or TRBV12-4 to TRBJ2-4, with 13 bases that match TRBD2. The CDR3 is 17 amino acids. CDR3 nucleotides: TGTGCCAGCAGTTTTGGACTAGCGGGGGCAGGCCAAAACATTCAGCACTTC. This codes for CASSFGLAGAGQNIQHF.

This clonotype was detected many times. The chain carries TRBV7-2 and TRBJ1-4, with 9 bases matching TRBD1. CDR1 SGHTA and CDR2 FQGNSA come from the germline V gene. The ends lost 4 bases at V and 3 bases at J; junction bases unmatched: 9. The CDR3 has 17 amino acids. Here the CDR3 DNA reads TGTGCCAGCAGCTCAAGACGGACAGGGGCGGCTAATGAAAAACTGTTTTTT. This gives the protein CASSSRRTGAANEKLFF. Full variable domain (outside the CDR3, taken from reference TRBV7-2 and TRBJ1-4): GAGVSQSPSNKVTEKGKDVELRCDPISGHTALYWYRQSLGQGLEFLIYFQGNSAPDKSGLPSDRFSAERTGGSVSTLTIQRTQQEDSAVYLCASSSRRTGAANEKLFFGSGTQLSVL.

The rearrangement joins TRBV5-1 to TRBJ1-2; 9 bases fit TRBD1. This CDR3 is 15 amino acids long. Trimming at V came to 1 base and at J to 5 bases, leaving 6 bases not matched to a gene. Germline V gene sequence: CDR1 SGHRS, CDR2 YFSETQ. CDR3 amino acids: CASSLTGGAGYGYTF. DNA for the CDR3: TGCGCCAGCAGCTTGACAGGGGGCGCAGGATATGGCTACACCTTC.

Concerning this clonotype: Compared with germline, one end of the junction differs, possibly owing to a read error. This CDR3 reads CCARTPLWLAGELGTQYF. The CDR3 DNA reads as TGCTGTGCTAGGACCCCCCTGTGGCTAGCGGGAGAGTTGGGGACCCAGTACTTC. The genes are TRBV20-1 and TRBJ2-5, with 10 bases identical to TRBD2. This CDR3 has 18 residues. From germline, CDR1 is DFQATT and CDR2 SNEGSKA (reference sequence).